Listed below are T cell receptor beta chains from one sample, sequenced in a study of cytomegalovirus exposure and HLA in healthy donors. Here immunoSEQ multiplex PCR was the method, and the copy in TCRdb shows in-frame clones only, minus some. This sample yields approximately 160,000 clones, of which around 82% are seen a single time; around 1.5% belongs to the top ten. Sequences were obtained from PBMCs. Source of these receptors: a male donor in good health and CMV-seronegative. Each CDR3 is given with its conserved first and last residue. The order of the fields is V gene, D gene, clone size, J gene, CDR3 DNA, CDR3 protein. A D gene is named only where the DNA matches it firmly. Clone size is not always given. Where it is, it says once, few, many or a class for expanded clones.

TRBV27	-	-	TRBJ2-7	TGTGCCAGCAGGGACCCCGGGACTCTCTCCTACGAGCAGTACTTC	CASRDPGTLSYEQYF
TRBV10-2	-	-	TRBJ1-1	TGCGCCAGCAGTGTTTACAGTCTGGGCACTGAAGCTTTCTTT	CASSVYSLGTEAFF
TRBV9	TRBD2	-	TRBJ2-2	TGTGCCAGCAGCGCGTCCGGGGGGGCCACCGGGGAGCTGTTTTTT	CASSASGGATGELFF
TRBV5-1	-	-	TRBJ2-7	TGCGCCAGCAGCTTGATTCCAGACTCCTACGAGCAGTACTTC	CASSLIPDSYEQYF
TRBV6-1	-	-	TRBJ1-1	TGTGCCAGCAGTGGAGAAAGGAACACTGAAGCTTTCTTT	CASSGERNTEAFF
TRBV6-5	TRBD1	once	TRBJ2-5	TGTGCCAGCAGTCGGGACAGGGGGGAGACCCAGTACTTC	CASSRDRGETQYF
TRBV10-3	-	once	TRBJ1-1	TGTGCCATCAGTGAGTCGAGGGCAGCCGGGAACACTGAAGCTTTCTTT	CAISESRAAGNTEAFF
TRBV11-2	-	-	TRBJ2-1	TGTGCCAGCAGTTTCCAATGGACAGACTATAGCAGATACAATGAGCAGTTCTTC	CASSFQWTDYSRYNEQFF
TRBV7-9	TRBD1	-	TRBJ1-2	TGTGCCAGCAGCCTTGGACAGGGGGTGAGTGGCTACACCTTC	CASSLGQGVSGYTF
TRBV9	TRBD2	once	TRBJ2-5	TGTGCCAGCAGCGTAGAGCGCGGGGGACGGGAGACCCAGTACTTC	CASSVERGGRETQYF
TRBV7-9	TRBD1	once	TRBJ1-1	TGTGCCAGCGGCCCCGGACAGGGGGCTATGAACACTGAAGCTTTCTTT	CASGPGQGAMNTEAFF
TRBV6-1	-	-	TRBJ2-3	TGTGCCAGCGACAAGCCCCACAGGGAGACGCAGTATTTT	CASDKPHRETQYF
TRBV6-8	-	-	TRBJ1-1	TGTGCCAGCAGTTACCCGAGGGTTTTGGTCACTGAAGCTTTCTTT	CASSYPRVLVTEAFF
TRBV13	TRBD1	-	TRBJ1-1	TGTGCCAGCAGCCTCTACAGGGGGGGCACTGAAGCTTTCTTT	CASSLYRGGTEAFF
TRBV28	TRBD1	-	TRBJ1-5	TGTGCCAGCAGTGAACCCGGGACAGAGCTTTCGGGCAATCAGCCCCAGCATTTT	CASSEPGTELSGNQPQHF
TRBV5-1	-	once	TRBJ2-1	TGCGCCAGCAGCTTGGCCGCTAGCGCGAGCCGTGAGCAGTTCTTC	CASSLAASASREQFF
TRBV5-4	TRBD2	few	TRBJ2-1	TGTGCCAGCAGCAAGGGACTAGCGGGAGGTAGGAATGAGCAGTTCTTC	CASSKGLAGGRNEQFF
TRBV6-1	TRBD1	-	TRBJ1-5	TGTGCCAGCAGAATCGACAGGGAGAGCAATCAGCCCCAGCATTTT	CASRIDRESNQPQHF
TRBV7-6	-	once	TRBJ1-5	TGTGCCAGCAGCTTAGAGGCGGGCCCCGATCAGCCCCAGCATTTT	CASSLEAGPDQPQHF
TRBV18	-	-	TRBJ2-1	TGTGCCAGCTCCACCAGGGTGACCAGCTCCTACAATGAGCAGTTCTTC	CASSTRVTSSYNEQFF
TRBV29-1	-	-	TRBJ1-1	TGCAGCGTGGGACGGACAGACCTGAACACTGAAGCTTTCTTT	CSVGRTDLNTEAFF
TRBV10-3	-	-	TRBJ1-6	TGTGCCATCAGTGTTCAGGGGTTGAATTCACCCCTCCACTTT	CAISVQGLNSPLHF
TRBV6-6	TRBD1	-	TRBJ1-6	TGTGCCTCGACCCCCGGGACAGGGAGTAATTCACCCCTCCACTTT	CASTPGTGSNSPLHF
TRBV4-2	-	-	TRBJ2-7	TGTGCCAGCAGCCAAGATTGGACAGCAAACTACGAGCAGTACTTC	CASSQDWTANYEQYF
TRBV25-1	-	-	TRBJ2-3	TGTGCCAGCAGCGATAGCGGATTGGGGTATTTT	CASSDSGLGYF
TRBV10-1	TRBD1	-	TRBJ1-2	TGCGCCAGCAGTGAGTCGAAAACAGGGGGCCTTGGCTACACCTTC	CASSESKTGGLGYTF
TRBV7-2	-	-	TRBJ2-5	TGTGCCAGCAGCCCCTGGACAGCAAAGGCCGAGACCCAGTACTTC	CASSPWTAKAETQYF
TRBV14	TRBD1	-	TRBJ2-4	TGTGCCAGCAGTCAAGATCGGTTTGGACAGGGGTTAAACATTCAGTACTTC	CASSQDRFGQGLNIQYF
TRBV5-1	-	once	TRBJ2-1	TGCGCCAGCAGCCGGGCGTCGGGGAGTGAGCAGTTCTTC	CASSRASGSEQFF
TRBV25-1	-	-	TRBJ2-4	TGTGCCAGCAGACCGCGGGGCCCAGGAAACATTCAGTACTTC	CASRPRGPGNIQYF
TRBV28	-	few	TRBJ2-7	TGTGCCAGCCGCCGGGATCTCTGGGTGGGCGAGCAGTACTTC	CASRRDLWVGEQYF
TRBV4-2	TRBD1	-	TRBJ1-5	TGTGCCAGCAGCCAAGTGGGACAGGGGATTCGCAATCAGCCCCAGCATTTT	CASSQVGQGIRNQPQHF
TRBV9	-	-	TRBJ2-5	TGTGCCAGCAGCGTAGGGCAGGGAGGTTTCCAAGAGACCCAGTACTTC	CASSVGQGGFQETQYF
TRBV5-1	TRBD2	-	TRBJ2-1	TGCGCCAGCAGCCATGTTAGCGGGGGAACCTACAATGAGCAGTTCTTC	CASSHVSGGTYNEQFF
TRBV18	-	-	TRBJ1-3	TGTGCCAGCTCACCAGGGGGGAACTCTGGAAACACCATATATTTT	CASSPGGNSGNTIYF
TRBV10-3	-	-	TRBJ1-2	TGTGCCATCAGTGAGGGGCAGGACTATGGCTACACCTTC	CAISEGQDYGYTF
TRBV6-1	TRBD2	few	TRBJ2-1	TGTGCCAGCAGCGAACGGGGGTTTAGCGGGAATGAGCAGTTCTTC	CASSERGFSGNEQFF
TRBV5-5	-	-	TRBJ1-1	TGTGCCAGCAGCTCGGTTGGGGGGTACACTGAAGCTTTCTTT	CASSSVGGYTEAFF
TRBV7-9	TRBD1	-	TRBJ1-2	TGTGCCAGCAGCTGGACGGGACAGGGGTATGGCTACACCTTC	CASSWTGQGYGYTF
TRBV7-8	-	-	TRBJ1-2	TGTGCCAGCAGCTCAAAAGGGGCGTATGGCTACACCTTC	CASSSKGAYGYTF